The 12 T cell receptor beta chains below were found in one sample sequenced in a study of blood T cell repertoires in COVID-19 (dated by TCRdb to about 2020). To prepare the library, the immunoSEQ multiplex PCR assay was applied. As stored in TCRdb, this immuneACCESS dataset retains in-frame rearrangements with V and J assigned. A fraction of the clones does not appear; measured against another copy, unresolved V genes explain less than half of the discrepancy, and the remainder lacks a known reason. The sample table holds about 140,000 clones, of which around 81% were seen once. The ten largest clones take up around 8.2% of the sample. The sequencing sample was made of peripheral blood. The receptors were gathered from a human donor in a cohort sampled during active COVID-19.

CDR3 in amino acids: CASSYGGQGIYEQYF. DNA of the CDR3: TGTGCCAGCAGTTACGGGGGACAGGGCATCTACGAGCAGTACTTC. The chain recombines TRBV6-5 with TRBJ2-7, with 9 nucleotides matching TRBD1. This CDR3 contains 15 residues. From germline, CDR1 is MNHEY and CDR2 SVGAGI. The V gene end was trimmed by 2 bases and the J gene end by 3 bases; junction bases not matched to a gene: 5.

The CDR3 bases are TGTGCCAGCAGTTATAAGGTGGCAGGCCACTTCTTCAATCAGCCCCAGCATTTT. It translates to CASSYKVAGHFFNQPQHF. V gene TRBV6-2 or TRBV6-3 combines with J gene TRBJ1-5; D not certain. This CDR3 is built from 18 residues. Germline V lookup: CDR1 MNHEY, CDR2 SVGEGT. Trimming cost V 3 bases and J 3 bases, with 21 bases left between them.

Only a few counts were recorded for this clone. The chain combines TRBV9 with TRBJ2-7, with D possibly TRBD1 on 6 matching bases. Deletions cut 0 bases from V and 2 bases from J, with 18 bases between. The CDR3 loop spans 17 amino acids. Germline V gene sequence: CDR1 SGDLS, CDR2 YYNGEE. DNA for the CDR3: TGTGCCAGCAGCGTAGGAGGGGGTGACCTCAGTCCCTACGAGCAGTACTTC. It codes for CASSVGGGDLSPYEQYF.

The chain couples TRBV9 to TRBJ2-5; 8 nucleotides align to TRBD1. J was trimmed by 5 bases and V by 0 bases; bases with no gene match: 6. The CDR3 totals 15 residues. Looked up from germline, CDR1 is SGDLS and CDR2 is YYNGEE. The CDR3 DNA is TGTGCCAGCAGCGTAGCCCCGACAGGGGTGGAGACCCAGTACTTC. Protein sequence: CASSVAPTGVETQYF.

This sequence joins TRBV4-3 and TRBJ1-2; no clear D. The CDR3 spans 14 residues. Between the trimmed V and J ends, which lost 4 bases and 3 bases, there was a span of 12 bases. CDR1 is LGHNA and CDR2 is YSLEER in the germline V gene. The CDR3 here is CASSPLGSHYGYTF. Written as DNA, the CDR3 is TGCGCCAGCAGCCCGTTGGGCAGCCACTATGGCTACACCTTC.

The J gene is TRBJ1-1, the V gene TRBV18, with 9 bases lining up with TRBD1. The junction had 8 bases not matched to a gene; V was cut back by 2 bases and J by 1 base. Germline assignment: CDR1 KGHSH and CDR2 LQKENI. CDR3 length: 17 amino acids. The CDR3 sequence is CASSPNTGDRENTEAFF. In nucleotides, the CDR3 is TGTGCCAGCTCACCAAACACGGGGGACAGGGAGAACACTGAAGCTTTCTTT.

This clone was found once. V gene TRBV6-2 or TRBV6-3 combines with J gene TRBJ1-1, with TRBD1 identical over 7 bases. There are 17 residues in the CDR3. V lost 5 bases, J lost 0 bases, and 12 bases stayed unmatched. Germline CDR1 reads MNHEY; CDR2 reads SVGEGT. CDR3 region: CASSLIGGQSMNTEAFF. The CDR3 bases are TGTGCCAGCAGTCTCATAGGGGGACAGAGCATGAACACTGAAGCTTTCTTT.

This clone was seen just once. The genes are TRBV11-2 and TRBJ2-7; 8 bases fit TRBD1. Trimming took 5 bases from V and 2 from J; bases not matched to a gene: 8. Per germline, CDR1 SGHAT and CDR2 FQNNGV. The CDR3 loop spans 15 amino acids. The CDR3 spells CASSLGTGVAYEQYF. CDR3 bases: TGTGCCAGCAGCCTGGGGACAGGAGTCGCCTACGAGCAGTACTTC.

The chain carries TRBV7-8 and TRBJ1-5; D may be TRBD1 (5 bases). Germline V gives CDR1 SGHVS, CDR2 FQNEAQ. The CDR3 extends over 13 amino acids. The ends were cut back, 3 bases at V and 4 bases at J, with 7 bases in the middle. The CDR3 DNA reads as TGTGCCAGCAGCTTCCCAGGGAATCAGCCCCAGCATTTT. It is translated as CASSFPGNQPQHF.

V usage is TRBV6-5 and J usage is TRBJ2-3; no clear D. Germline V CDR1 and CDR2: MNHEY, SVGAGI. The CDR3 covers 12 residues. Trimming shortened V by 8 bases and J by 4 bases, and 10 bases separated the two germline ends. The CDR3 sequence: CASRRGPDTQYF. CDR3 nucleotide sequence: TGTGCCAGCCGCCGCGGCCCAGATACGCAGTATTTT.

This clone appeared a few times. The chain uses TRBV28 and TRBJ2-4, with D maybe TRBD1 (7 bases). Germline assignment: CDR1 MDHEN and CDR2 SYDVKM. V lost 3 bases to trimming and J lost 4 bases, with 10 bases between them. The CDR3 runs 14 residues. CDR3 DNA: TGTGCCAGCAGTTTCGGGGGACAGAAAAACATTCAGTACTTC. Translating gives CASSFGGQKNIQYF.

The J gene is TRBJ2-7, the V gene TRBV7-2; possibly TRBD2 for D (5 bases). Trimming pared 1 base from V and 2 bases from J, leaving 9 bases between. Germline CDR1 reads SGHTA; CDR2 reads FQGNSA. The length of the CDR3 is 14 residues. The CDR3 loop reads CASSLVGAPYEQYF. For the CDR3, the DNA is TGTGCCAGCAGCTTAGTGGGAGCACCCTACGAGCAGTACTTC.